The 22 T cell receptor beta chains below come from one sample, sequenced in a study of shared T cell receptors in the human thymus. Here immunoSEQ multiplex PCR was the method, and the copy in TCRdb shows in-frame clones only, minus some. The data show around 340,000 clones, roughly 94% seen once. Sequencing was done on a sample of thymocytes. These receptors were collected from a human donor.

The rearrangement uses TRBV7-8 and TRBJ1-5; possible D gene TRBD1, 6 bases. The germline CDR1 and CDR2 sequences are SGHVS and FQNEAQ. V lost 4 bases, J lost 4 bases, and 23 bases lay in between. There are 18 residues in the CDR3. The CDR3 nucleotides read TGTGCCAGCAGCTCGGCCCAGGGGCCAGAGGCGGTAAATCAGCCCCAGCATTTT. Amino acids: CASSSAQGPEAVNQPQHF.

CDR3 sequence reads: CAPRPLDTQYF. In nucleotides, the CDR3 is TGTGCCCCCCGGCCTTTAGATACGCAGTATTTT. This chain connects TRBV19 to TRBJ2-3; D uncertain. Germline V gene sequence: CDR1 LNHDA, CDR2 SQIVND (reference sequence). V dropped 11 bases and J dropped 5 bases, with 11 bases sitting between them. CDR3 size: 11 residues.

The chain is built from TRBV11-2 and TRBJ2-1, with D possibly being TRBD1 (5 bases). Germline CDR1 SGHAT, CDR2 FQNNGV. V was pared by 0 bases and J by 8 bases, with 14 bases between. The CDR3 runs 15 residues. CDR3 DNA sequence: TGTGCCAGCAGCTTAGAAGGGGCAATAGTCGATGAGCAGTTCTTC. This gives the protein CASSLEGAIVDEQFF. Variable domain in full (rest from reference TRBV11-2 and TRBJ2-1): EAGVAQSPRYKIIEKRQSVAFWCNPISGHATLYWYQQILGQGPKLLIQFQNNGVVDDSQLPKDRFSAERLKGVDSTLKIQPAKLEDSAVYLCASSLEGAIVDEQFFGPGTRLTVL.

The genes are TRBV18 and TRBJ2-5, with D perhaps TRBD1 or TRBD2 (6 bases each). Germline V CDR1 and CDR2: KGHSH, LQKENI. Trimming cost V 1 base and J 6 bases, with 21 bases left between them. The CDR3 runs to 17 residues. For the CDR3, the DNA is TGTGCCAGCTCACCACACGGTTGGGGGGCTGGAGGAAAGACCCAGTACTTC. Its translation: CASSPHGWGAGGKTQYF.

This chain links TRBV6-6 with TRBJ1-5, with TRBD1 matching over 7 bases. The CDR3 contains 14 residues. The V segment lost 6 bases and the J segment 3 bases; nucleotides outside the gene matches: 5. Germline values: CDR1 MNHNY, CDR2 SVGAGI (reference sequence). In DNA, the CDR3 is TGTGCCAGCAGACTGACAGGGTACAATCAGCCCCAGCATTTT. Encoded protein: CASRLTGYNQPQHF.

The chain combines TRBV5-6 with TRBJ2-7; tentatively, D is TRBD1 or TRBD2 (5 bases each). This CDR3 is 13 amino acids long. The V gene's germline CDR1 is SGHDT and CDR2 YYEEEE. Trimming left V 1 base short and J 9 bases short, with 14 bases between. The CDR3: CASSLRWGKRQYF. The CDR3 nucleotides read TGTGCCAGCAGCTTGCGGTGGGGGAAAAGGCAGTACTTC.

This sequence joins TRBV30 and TRBJ2-5, with TRBD2 identical over 8 bases. CDR3 length: 14 residues. Losses at the gene ends were 3 bases for V and 5 bases for J; bases not matched to a gene: 8. From germline, CDR1 is GTSNPN and CDR2 SVGIG (reference sequence). CDR3 loop: CAWSLAGGVETQYF. The CDR3 DNA reads as TGTGCCTGGAGCTTGGCGGGAGGTGTTGAGACCCAGTACTTC.

This chain uses TRBV27 with TRBJ2-1; TRBD2 agrees at 7 bases. The junction had 5 bases not matched to a gene; V was cut back by 3 bases and J by 3 bases. CDR1 is MNHEY, CDR2 SMNVEV, per germline (reference sequence). The CDR3 has 15 residues. CDR3 nucleotides: TGTGCCAGCAGTTTGACGGGACTAAACTACAATGAGCAGTTCTTC. This codes for CASSLTGLNYNEQFF.

On this clone itself: Other DNA sequences from this sample encode an identical CDR3 as well. In DNA, the CDR3 is TGTGCCAGCAGTTTATCGGTGAACACTGAAGCTTTCTTT. It yields the protein CASSLSVNTEAFF. This chain uses TRBV27 with TRBJ1-1; D is uncertain. From germline, CDR1 is MNHEY and CDR2 SMNVEV (reference sequence). The V end was cut by 0 bases, the J end by 0 bases, with 2 bases between. CDR3 length: 13 residues.

V gene TRBV4-1 combines with J gene TRBJ2-7, with D tentatively TRBD2 (6 bases). The ends were cut back, 0 bases at V and 3 bases at J, with 15 bases in the middle. In germline, CDR1 is MGHRA, CDR2 YSYEKL. The CDR3 has 16 residues. The CDR3 DNA sequence: TGCGCCAGCAGCCAAGATGGAATGTGGAGGGGCTACGAGCAGTACTTC. It encodes CASSQDGMWRGYEQYF.

The chain has TRBV28 and TRBJ1-5; the D gene is possibly TRBD1 (5 bases). The CDR3 spans 17 residues. Germline V lookup: CDR1 MDHEN, CDR2 SYDVKM. Trimming took 7 bases from V and 0 from J, leaving 19 bases between them. DNA for the CDR3: TGTGCCAGCACTATTACGGGGCATTCCTATAGCAATCAGCCCCAGCATTTT. Protein: CASTITGHSYSNQPQHF.

This sequence joins TRBV7-7 and TRBJ2-7; possibly TRBD1 or TRBD2 for D (6 bases each). The CDR3 runs to 13 residues. V lost 5 bases and J 4 bases, leaving 12 bases between the germline ends. The germline V gene encodes CDR1 SSHAT and CDR2 FNYEAQ (reference sequence). CDR3 nucleotides: TGTGCCAGCAGCCAGGAGGGGGAGTACGAGCAGTACTTC. It encodes CASSQEGEYEQYF.

V is TRBV10-3 and J is TRBJ1-2; the match to TRBD1 covers 10 bases. There are 15 residues in the CDR3. The germline gives CDR1 ENHRY, CDR2 SYGVKD. Losses at the gene ends were 6 bases for V and 2 bases for J; bases not matched to a gene: 6. The CDR3 sequence is CAIRTDRGRNYGYTF. The CDR3, as DNA: TGTGCCATCAGAACCGACAGGGGGCGCAACTATGGCTACACCTTC.

This chain links TRBV27 with TRBJ2-3, with D maybe TRBD1 (6 bases). The CDR3 has 15 residues. Between the trimmed V and J ends, which lost 5 bases and 5 bases, there was a span of 17 bases. Germline V gene lookup returns CDR1 MNHEY and CDR2 SMNVEV (reference sequence). CDR3 bases: TGTGCCAGCAGTCCCGGACAGTCAAGTTTAGATACGCAGTATTTT. Translation: CASSPGQSSLDTQYF.

The chain links TRBV10-3 to TRBJ2-1; 8 bases align to TRBD1. CDR1 and CDR2 (germline): ENHRY, SYGVKD. The junction had 5 bases not matched to a gene; V was cut back by 6 bases and J by 4 bases. The length of the CDR3 is 14 residues. CDR3 nucleotides: TGTGCCATCAGGGGGACAGGTCCTTACAATGAGCAGTTCTTC. Its translation: CAIRGTGPYNEQFF.

The chain links TRBV27 to TRBJ2-3; D gene ambiguous. CDR3 length: 14 amino acids. V lost 5 bases and J lost 1, with 10 bases in between. Germline V CDR1 and CDR2: MNHEY, SMNVEV (reference sequence). The CDR3 nucleotides read TGTGCCAGCAGTATGGTTACGGGCACAGATACGCAGTATTTT. This encodes CASSMVTGTDTQYF.

The J gene is TRBJ2-7, the V gene TRBV11-2; D is ambiguous. The V gene lost 4 bases and the J gene lost 3 bases, with 19 bases spanning the gap. There are 16 residues in the CDR3. The germline V gene encodes CDR1 SGHAT and CDR2 FQNNGV. CDR3 residues: CASSSLNPLPYYEQYF. In DNA, the CDR3 is TGTGCCAGCAGCTCACTAAATCCCCTCCCTTACTACGAGCAGTACTTC.

The chain carries TRBV5-6 and TRBJ2-7; perhaps TRBD1 as D (5 bases). The germline CDR1 and CDR2 sequences are SGHDT and YYEEEE. Trimming stripped 1 base from V and 6 bases from J, with 17 bases between. The CDR3 contains 15 residues. Written as DNA, the CDR3 is TGTGCCAGCAGCTTGCTTTTAGCAGGGTACAGCGAGCAGTACTTC. Amino acid sequence: CASSLLLAGYSEQYF.

The rearrangement links TRBV5-4 to TRBJ2-1; D call uncertain. The ends were cut back, 0 bases at V and 0 bases at J, with 13 bases in the middle. CDR3 length: 17 amino acids. Germline CDR1 and CDR2: SGHNT and YYREEE (reference sequence). DNA for the CDR3: TGTGCCAGCAGCTTGGCCTGCAGGTCCAGCTCCTACAATGAGCAGTTCTTC. Protein sequence: CASSLACRSSSYNEQFF.

The chain uses TRBV6-1 and TRBJ2-4; 9 bases are shared with TRBD1. CDR1 and CDR2 (germline): MNHNS, SASEGT. CDR3 length: 12 amino acids. V lost 9 bases and J lost 8; bases outside the gene matches: 5. CDR3 nucleotide sequence: TGTGCCAGTCGGGACAGGGTTCACATTCAGTACTTC. Amino acids: CASRDRVHIQYF.

There are a few counts of this clone. The CDR3 region is CASSLSHPMAFF. The CDR3 DNA follows: TGTGCCAGCAGTTTATCCCACCCCATGGCTTTCTTT. The V and J genes are TRBV28 and TRBJ1-1; D is unresolved. The germline V gene encodes CDR1 MDHEN and CDR2 SYDVKM. This CDR3 spans 12 amino acids. Trimming left V 1 base short and J 11 bases short, with 11 bases between.

The J gene is TRBJ1-1, the V gene TRBV6-1; D perhaps matches TRBD1 (6 bases). V shed 8 bases and J shed 2 bases, with 12 bases lying between them. CDR3 length: 13 amino acids. Germline V gene sequence: CDR1 MNHNS, CDR2 SASEGT. The CDR3 loop reads CASVHRVNTEAFF. The CDR3 DNA is TGTGCCAGCGTGCACAGGGTTAACACTGAAGCTTTCTTT.